This T cell receptor (beta chain) was sequenced in a study of CD8 T cells in Susac syndrome (dated by TCRdb to between 2018 and 2021). About the study as a whole: The study used repertoire sequencing to test whether antigen drove CD8+ T cell activation and differentiation in Susac syndrome. Paper-wide results and their limitations: The number of individuals in the TCR sequencing and HLA analysis was acknowledged as relatively small.

In its sample, this clonotype was seen once. Its antigen is still unknown. Per-base qualities were not stored, and no clone one base away is much larger. Evidence from one read is weak. RNA was extracted using the RNeasy kit, and about 0.45 to 1 microgram was reverse transcribed with random hexamers. The immunoSEQ multiplex PCR assay, which covers 54 Vbeta and 13 Jbeta segments, was used to amplify TCR beta CDR3 regions. PCR amplification bias was corrected using a synthetic template baseline for primer optimization and computational correction. The study's own analysis went as follows. Reads were annotated to V, D and J genes according to IMGT and were analyzed with immunoSEQ Analyzer, with only productive sequences retained. Clonality was calculated as one minus the Shannon entropy normalized by log2 of the number of productive unique sequences. For each patient and control, public and private clones were evaluated among the 100 most prevalent clones. Clones were defined as Susac-specific if absent from the healthy and MS cohorts, from 1052 published viral clones and from other ImmuneACCESS disease sequences. Starting from the raw public reads, TCRdb applied fastp trimming at Q25, assembled clones with MiXCR and retained in-frame beta chains. Each CDR3 protein appears once, grouped with its most common genes and DNA. TCRdb, not the original authors, processed these V and J calls. For this sample the table gives around 160,000 distinct CDR3 sequences, of which 93% were detected only once. Just over 0.13% of the sample is taken by the ten largest.

The cysteine opens and the phenylalanine closes a CDR3 of 14 amino acids. Only CDR3 DNA is held: 42 bases, read in frame from base 1. The germline V gene encodes CDR1 LGHNA and CDR2 YNFKEQ. Deletion took 1 base off V and 4 bases off J, with a span of 10 bases between the germline ends. High-throughput TCR beta sequencing profiled peripheral blood CD8+ and CD4+ T cells from healthy donors, Susac syndrome patients and multiple sclerosis patients. Healthy donors were included as age- and sex-matched controls. Bulk CD8+ and CD4+ T cells were purified by magnetic negative isolation, whereas CD8+ TEMRA cells were enriched by FACS. Blood was drawn into EDTA tubes, processed within 24 hours, and PBMCs were isolated by density gradient centrifugation. PBMCs intended for TCR sequencing were cryopreserved in liquid nitrogen and were subsequently thawed in a 37 degrees C water bath. The sorted or isolated CD4+, CD8+ and CD8+ TEMRA cells had a purity of 90% or higher.

The clonotype comes from a human donor in good health. The chain is made from TRBV4-2 and TRBJ1-2; no D gene can be assigned with confidence. Sequencing was done on a sample of CD4+ T cells from PBMCs. The CDR3 protein is CASSQGGRAYGYTF. The nucleotides read TGTGCCAGCAGCCAAGGCGGTCGGGCCTATGGCTACACCTTC.